One sample yielded the 25 T cell receptor beta chains listed below, sequenced in a study of blood T cell repertoires in COVID-19. Only in-frame clones appear in the TCRdb table, and some are missing; sequencing was by immunoSEQ multiplex PCR. The data show 100,000 or so clones, with around 90% seen just once and around 6.5% held by the top ten. The specimen was peripheral blood. These receptor sequences come from a woman in her sixties or seventies with acute or convalescent COVID-19.

The rearrangement joins TRBV7-9 to TRBJ2-2; 7 nucleotides align to TRBD1. The CDR3 runs 15 residues. Per germline, CDR1 SEHNR and CDR2 FQNEAQ (reference sequence). The J segment lost 5 bases and the V segment lost 5 bases, leaving 8 bases of the junction unmatched. This chain's CDR3 is CASSHRQQGTGELFF. In DNA form, the CDR3 reads TGTGCCAGCAGCCACCGGCAACAGGGGACCGGGGAGCTGTTTTTT.

The rearrangement links TRBV3-1 (or the pseudogene TRBV3-2) to TRBJ1-1; TRBD1 might be the D (6 bases). The CDR3 is 12 residues long. CDR1 LGHDT and CDR2 YNNKEL come from the germline V gene (reference sequence). Trimming pared 3 bases from V and 6 bases from J, leaving 8 bases between. CDR3 region: CASSQTGAEAFF. Here the CDR3 DNA reads TGTGCCAGCAGCCAGACAGGAGCTGAAGCTTTCTTT.

As DNA, the CDR3 is TGTGCCAGCAGTGAAAGGTCTAGCGGGAGGGTGTACCAAGAGACCCAGTACTTC. It is translated as CASSERSSGRVYQETQYF. The chain is built from TRBV2 and TRBJ2-5; 12 bases are a match to TRBD2. CDR3 size: 18 residues. Per the germline V gene, CDR1 is SNHLY and CDR2 is FYNNEI. Trimming took 2 bases from V and 0 from J; bases not matched to a gene: 7.

The DNA for the CDR3 is TGCAGCGTTGAAGATCGAGCGGGAGGGCGCAGCTCCTACAATGAGCAGTTCTTC. Its protein product is CSVEDRAGGRSSYNEQFF. The chain combines TRBV29-1 with TRBJ2-1, with 10 bases matching TRBD2. This CDR3 spans 18 amino acids. Germline V gives CDR1 SQVTM, CDR2 ANQGSEA. After removal of 0 bases from V and 0 bases from J, the junction contained 8 bases not matched to a gene.

The V gene is TRBV4-1, the J gene TRBJ1-1; D gene unclear. The CDR3 sequence is 14 residues long. Germline V gene sequence: CDR1 MGHRA, CDR2 YSYEKL. V was shortened by 1 base and J by 0 bases, with 6 bases between the two germline ends. The CDR3 nucleotides read TGCGCCAGCAGCCAAGGGGCCATGAACACTGAAGCTTTCTTT. As protein: CASSQGAMNTEAFF.

The V gene is TRBV19, the J gene TRBJ1-2; a weak D match, TRBD1 (6 bases). CDR1 is LNHDA, CDR2 SQIVND, per germline (reference sequence). V lost 5 bases and J lost 0, with 16 bases in between. The CDR3 sequence is 16 residues long. The CDR3 loop is CASSWGHKQANYGYTF. The DNA for the CDR3 is TGTGCCAGTAGTTGGGGACACAAGCAAGCTAACTATGGCTACACCTTC. Full variable domain (rest looked up from reference TRBV19 and TRBJ1-2): DGGITQSPKYLFRKEGQNVTLSCEQNLNHDAMYWYRQDPGQGLRLIYYSQIVNDFQKGDIAEGYSVSREKKESFPLTVTSAQKNPTAFYLCASSWGHKQANYGYTFGSGTRLTVV.

This chain joins TRBV18 and TRBJ2-5; weak D call: TRBD1 (6 bases). There are 14 residues in the CDR3. Looked up from germline, CDR1 is KGHSH and CDR2 is LQKENI. V was pared by 6 bases and J by 4 bases, with 15 bases between. CDR3 protein: CASSQQGQGETQYF. For the CDR3, the DNA is TGTGCCAGCTCTCAGCAGGGGCAAGGAGAGACCCAGTACTTC.

CDR3 coding DNA: TGTGCCAGCAGCCTTGGCAGGAATGAGCAGTTCTTC. It specifies CASSLGRNEQFF. The chain recombines TRBV5-4 with TRBJ2-1; D is unresolved. V lost 4 bases, J lost 7 bases, and 9 bases lay in between. The CDR3 is 12 amino acids. Germline V gives CDR1 SGHNT, CDR2 YYREEE (reference sequence). Complete variable domain (other parts from reference TRBV5-4 and TRBJ2-1): ETGVTQSPTHLIKTRGQQVTLRCSSQSGHNTVSWYQQALGQGPQFIFQYYREEENGRGNFPPRFSGLQFPNYSSELNVNALELDDSALYLCASSLGRNEQFFGPGTRLTVL.

V gene TRBV27 combines with J gene TRBJ1-1; 7 nucleotides line up with TRBD1. V was clipped by 7 bases and J by 1 base; unmatched bases: 6. CDR1 MNHEY and CDR2 SMNVEV come from the germline V gene (reference sequence). The CDR3 length is 14 residues. CDR3 protein: CASTTGVGNTEAFF. The CDR3 bases are TGTGCCAGCACCACAGGGGTGGGGAACACTGAAGCTTTCTTT.

The genes are TRBV19 and TRBJ2-3; possibly TRBD2 for D (6 bases). CDR1 is LNHDA and CDR2 is SQIVND in the germline V gene (reference sequence). This CDR3 spans 15 amino acids. V was shortened by 10 bases and J by 0 bases, with 17 bases between the two germline ends. CDR3 loop: CATATLATSTDTQYF. The CDR3 nucleotides are TGTGCCACCGCAACACTAGCCACTAGCACAGATACGCAGTATTTT.

This clone was seen only once. The V gene is TRBV29-1, the J gene TRBJ2-1, with 8 positions matching TRBD2. Germline-derived CDR1 and CDR2 are SQVTM and ANQGSEA. The CDR3 is 14 residues long. V lost 6 bases and J lost 0; bases outside the gene matches: 4. CDR3 bases: TGCAGCGTCTCGACTAGCGACTCCTACAATGAGCAGTTCTTC. This translates into CSVSTSDSYNEQFF.

The V call is TRBV5-1, the J call TRBJ2-5; 7 positions agree with TRBD2. Trimming took 1 base from V and 1 from J; bases not matched to a gene: 4. Per germline, CDR1 SGHRS and CDR2 YFSETQ. CDR3 size: 15 residues. The CDR3 loop is CASSLTLAVQETQYF. CDR3 DNA: TGCGCCAGCAGCTTGACGCTAGCGGTCCAAGAGACCCAGTACTTC.

This chain uses TRBV5-1 with TRBJ1-1, with D possibly being TRBD1 (5 bases). V shed 0 bases and J shed 1 base, with 7 bases lying between them. The CDR3 is 14 amino acids. Germline loops: CDR1 SGHRS, CDR2 YFSETQ. The CDR3 sequence: CASSLAGGNTEAFF. CDR3 sequence (DNA): TGCGCCAGCAGCTTGGCGGGGGGGAACACTGAAGCTTTCTTT. Looking up the rest from reference TRBV5-1 and TRBJ1-1 gives the full variable domain: KAGVTQTPRYLIKTRGQQVTLSCSPISGHRSVSWYQQTPGQGLQFLFEYFSETQRNKGNFPGRFSGRQFSNSRSEMNVSTLELGDSALYLCASSLAGGNTEAFFGQGTRLTVV.

The chain uses TRBV19 and TRBJ1-1; D not resolved. Trimming left V 1 base short and J 7 bases short, with 13 bases between. The CDR3 runs to 14 residues. The germline CDR1 and CDR2 sequences are LNHDA and SQIVND (reference sequence). The CDR3, as DNA: TGTGCCAGTAGTATAGGCGGGGTCTCGCATGAAGCTTTCTTT. Its protein is CASSIGGVSHEAFF. The full variable domain, rest sourced from reference TRBV19 and TRBJ1-1, is DGGITQSPKYLFRKEGQNVTLSCEQNLNHDAMYWYRQDPGQGLRLIYYSQIVNDFQKGDIAEGYSVSREKKESFPLTVTSAQKNPTAFYLCASSIGGVSHEAFFGQGTRLTVV.

The chain recombines TRBV12-3 or TRBV12-4 with TRBJ1-1; possible D gene TRBD1, 6 bases. The length of the CDR3 is 13 residues. V lost 7 bases, J lost 0 bases, and 9 bases lay in between. CDR3 nucleotides: TGTGCCAGCACCACAGGGCTGAACACTGAAGCTTTCTTT. This encodes CASTTGLNTEAFF.

The rearrangement links TRBV2 to TRBJ1-4; possibly TRBD1 for D (5 bases). Germline V gives CDR1 SNHLY, CDR2 FYNNEI. The CDR3 totals 18 residues. V was shortened by 1 base and J by 0 bases, with 15 bases between the two germline ends. The CDR3 protein is CASSEVRGRRATNEKLFF. CDR3 coding DNA: TGTGCCAGCAGTGAAGTTCGGGGGAGAAGAGCAACTAATGAAAAACTGTTTTTT.

The chain carries TRBV9 and TRBJ2-6; TRBD1 matches 10 bases. The CDR3 is 19 residues long. Trimming removed 4 bases from V and 1 base from J; junction bases left unmatched: 11. In germline, CDR1 is SGDLS, CDR2 YYNGEE. CDR3 in DNA: TGTGCCAGCAGCCAAACGAGACAGGGGGCATCTTCTGGGGCCAACGTCCTGACTTTC. Translated, it gives CASSQTRQGASSGANVLTF.

The J gene is TRBJ1-6, the V gene TRBV9, with D possibly being TRBD1 (6 bases). V was pared by 0 bases and J by 7 bases, with 11 bases between. Germline V CDR1 and CDR2: SGDLS, YYNGEE. This CDR3 comprises 15 residues. This CDR3 reads CASSVGDTWNSPLHF. DNA for the CDR3: TGTGCCAGCAGCGTAGGGGACACATGGAATTCACCCCTCCACTTT.

The V and J genes are TRBV5-1 and TRBJ1-2; TRBD1 agrees at 7 bases. The J segment lost 7 bases and the V segment lost 2 bases, leaving 8 bases of the junction unmatched. Looked up from germline, CDR1 is SGHRS and CDR2 is YFSETQ. The CDR3 totals 14 residues. CDR3 DNA sequence: TGCGCCAGCAGCTTCATACAGGGGTCGTCTGGCTACACCTTC. It yields the protein CASSFIQGSSGYTF.

V usage is TRBV7-9 and J usage is TRBJ1-2, with D hard to call. Germline V CDR1 and CDR2: SEHNR, FQNEAQ (reference sequence). V lost 1 base to trimming and J lost 6 bases, with 9 bases between them. The CDR3 contains 13 residues. CDR3: CASSLGGLDGYTF. The CDR3, as DNA: TGTGCCAGCAGCTTAGGAGGGCTGGATGGCTACACCTTC.

CDR3 protein: CAWSVLAEDTQYF. DNA of the CDR3: TGTGCCTGGAGTGTACTAGCGGAAGATACGCAGTATTTT. This chain connects TRBV30 to TRBJ2-3, with 8 bases aligning to TRBD2. There are 13 residues in the CDR3. V trimming: 0 bases; J trimming: 5 bases; junction bases outside the gene matches: 1. The germline V gene has CDR1 GTSNPN and CDR2 SVGIG (reference sequence).

The chain employs TRBV28 and TRBJ2-2, with 7 bases identical to TRBD1. The CDR3 has 16 amino acids. Losses at the gene ends were 2 bases for V and 4 bases for J; bases not matched to a gene: 7. Germline assignment: CDR1 MDHEN and CDR2 SYDVKM. The CDR3: CASSLATGAGTGELFF. DNA for the CDR3: TGTGCCAGCAGTTTAGCCACAGGGGCCGGCACCGGGGAGCTGTTTTTT.

The CDR3 DNA follows: TGTGCCAGCAGTGTATTAGGGGTACGGAGTGGCTACACCTTC. Encoded protein: CASSVLGVRSGYTF. This rearrangement joins TRBV28 to TRBJ1-2; maybe TRBD1 (5 bases). V gave up 5 bases and J gave up 7 bases, with 17 bases separating them. CDR1 MDHEN and CDR2 SYDVKM come from the germline V gene. This CDR3 has 14 residues.

This clone was observed a handful of times. This chain connects TRBV7-9 to TRBJ2-3, with a possible D match to TRBD2 (5 bases). Deletions cut 5 bases from V and 4 bases from J, with 13 bases between. Germline V lookup: CDR1 SEHNR, CDR2 FQNEAQ (reference sequence). The CDR3 sequence is 14 residues long. In nucleotides, the CDR3 is TGTGCCAGCAGCCCCGTGGAGGTCGCAGATACGCAGTATTTT. This gives the protein CASSPVEVADTQYF.

The V gene is TRBV10-3, the J gene TRBJ2-3; 9 bases align to TRBD2. V shed 3 bases, J shed 11 bases, and the junction held 3 bases outside the gene matches. CDR3 length equals 12 residues. Germline V gene lookup returns CDR1 ENHRY and CDR2 SYGVKD. The DNA of the CDR3 is TGTGCCATCAGTGATCAGCGGGAGGAGCAGTATTTT. Amino acid sequence: CAISDQREEQYF.